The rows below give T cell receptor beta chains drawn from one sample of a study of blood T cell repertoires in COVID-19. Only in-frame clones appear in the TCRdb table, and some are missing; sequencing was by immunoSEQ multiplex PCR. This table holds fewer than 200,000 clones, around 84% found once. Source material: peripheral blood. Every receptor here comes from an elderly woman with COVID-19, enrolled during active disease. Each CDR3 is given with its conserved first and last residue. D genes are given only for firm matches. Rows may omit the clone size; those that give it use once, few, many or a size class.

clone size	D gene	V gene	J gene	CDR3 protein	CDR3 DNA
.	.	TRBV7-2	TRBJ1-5	CASSLAGRSHQPQHF	TGTGCCAGCAGCTTAGCGGGGAGGAGTCATCAGCCCCAGCATTTT
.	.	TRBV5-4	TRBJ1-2	CASSLVRDYGYTF	TGTGCCAGCAGCTTGGTGAGAGACTATGGCTACACCTTC
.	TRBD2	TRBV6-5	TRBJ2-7	CASSRSGLGLYEQYF	TGTGCCAGCAGTAGGTCGGGACTAGGCCTCTACGAGCAGTACTTC
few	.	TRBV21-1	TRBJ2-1	CATTGGGNEQFF	TGTGCCACTACTGGAGGTGGCAATGAGCAGTTCTTC
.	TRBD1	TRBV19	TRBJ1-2	CASSMIQGAGGYTF	TGTGCCAGTAGTATGATCCAGGGGGCAGGAGGCTACACCTTC
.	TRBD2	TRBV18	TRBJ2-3	CASSRLAGVSDTQYF	TGTGCCAGCTCACGACTAGCGGGAGTCTCAGATACGCAGTATTTT
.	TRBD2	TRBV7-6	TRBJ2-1	CASSSKLTGTSGSNEQFF	TGTGCCAGCAGCTCAAAACTCACCGGGACTAGCGGTTCCAATGAGCAGTTCTTC
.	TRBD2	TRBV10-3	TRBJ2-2	CAISGGLADTGELFF	TGTGCCATCAGTGGGGGACTAGCGGACACCGGGGAGCTGTTTTTT
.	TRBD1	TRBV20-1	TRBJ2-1	CSASDLGQVYNEQFF	TGCAGTGCTAGTGATTTGGGACAGGTTTACAATGAGCAGTTCTTC
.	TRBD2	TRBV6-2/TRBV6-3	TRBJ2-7	CASSYPSSGNRNYEQYF	TGTGCCAGCAGTTACCCCTCTAGCGGGAACAGGAACTACGAGCAGTACTTC
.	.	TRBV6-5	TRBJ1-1	CASSYSTRLVTFF	TGTGCCAGCAGTTACTCGACCAGGCTGGTAACTTTCTTT
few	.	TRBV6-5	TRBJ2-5	CASSLKAGKSETQYF	TGTGCCAGCAGTTTAAAGGCAGGGAAGTCAGAGACCCAGTACTTC
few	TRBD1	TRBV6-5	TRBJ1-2	CASSTGGRLVGYTF	TGTGCCAGCAGTACAGGGGGACGCTTGGTTGGCTACACCTTC
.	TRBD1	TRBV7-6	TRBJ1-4	CASSINPGGLTNEKLFF	TGTGCCAGCAGCATCAACCCAGGGGGTTTAACTAATGAAAAACTGTTTTTT
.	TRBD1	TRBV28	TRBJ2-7	CASSVTGVRYEQYF	TGTGCCAGCAGTGTCACAGGGGTGCGTTACGAGCAGTACTTC
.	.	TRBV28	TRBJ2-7	CASSLGQVHEQYF	TGTGCCAGCAGTTTAGGGCAGGTCCACGAGCAGTACTTC
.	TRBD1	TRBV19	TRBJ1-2	CATKTGTTTGYTF	TGTGCCACCAAGACAGGGACCACAACTGGCTACACCTTC
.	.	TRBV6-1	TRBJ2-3	CASSDRGAGPDTQYF	TGTGCCAGCAGTGACCGGGGGGCCGGCCCAGATACGCAGTATTTT
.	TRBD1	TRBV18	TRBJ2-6	CASSPKVQGASGANVLTF	TGTGCCAGCTCACCAAAAGTACAGGGGGCTAGTGGGGCCAACGTCCTGACTTTC
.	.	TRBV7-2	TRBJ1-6	CASSITGRVSPLHF	TGTGCCAGCAGCATTACAGGGAGGGTCTCACCCCTCCACTTT
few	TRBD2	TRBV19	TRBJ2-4	CASSMASGGFKNIQYF	TGTGCCAGTAGTATGGCTAGCGGGGGATTCAAAAACATTCAGTACTTC
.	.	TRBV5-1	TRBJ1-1	CASSARTDPREAFF	TGCGCCAGCAGCGCCCGGACTGACCCAAGGGAAGCTTTCTTT
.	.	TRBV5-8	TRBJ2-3	CASSLAGRGRVTDTQYF	TGTGCCAGCAGCTTGGCTGGTCGAGGGCGGGTCACAGATACGCAGTATTTT
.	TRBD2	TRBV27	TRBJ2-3	CASSIWASGSTDTQYF	TGTGCCAGCAGCATCTGGGCTAGCGGTAGCACAGATACGCAGTATTTT
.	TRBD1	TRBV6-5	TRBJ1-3	CASSYKDRSPGNTIYF	TGTGCCAGCAGTTACAAGGACAGGTCGCCCGGAAACACCATATATTTT
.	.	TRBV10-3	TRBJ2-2	CAISPTGVAGELFF	TGTGCCATCAGTCCGACGGGAGTTGCCGGGGAGCTGTTTTTT
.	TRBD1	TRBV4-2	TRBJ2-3	CASSQGTGGSDTQYF	TGTGCCAGCAGCCAAGGGACAGGGGGATCAGATACGCAGTATTTT
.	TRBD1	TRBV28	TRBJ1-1	CASSRGSGTGRTEAFF	TGTGCCAGCAGTCGGGGGTCCGGGACAGGGAGAACTGAAGCTTTCTTT
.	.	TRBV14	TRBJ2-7	CASSPSATYEQYF	TGTGCCAGCAGCCCCTCCGCGACCTACGAGCAGTACTTC
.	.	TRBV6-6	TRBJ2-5	CASSYSRQIQETQYF	TGTGCCAGCAGTTACTCGCGGCAAATCCAAGAGACCCAGTACTTC
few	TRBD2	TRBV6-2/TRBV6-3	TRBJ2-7	CASSFGLSVAGGPSEQYF	TGTGCCAGCAGTTTCGGCCTATCCGTAGCGGGAGGTCCCAGCGAGCAGTACTTC
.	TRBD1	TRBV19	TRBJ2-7	CASSIGTGARSGNEQYF	TGTGCCAGTAGTATAGGGACAGGGGCCCGCAGTGGAAACGAGCAGTACTTC
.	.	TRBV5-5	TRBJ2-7	CASSPRSVSSYEQYF	TGTGCCAGCAGCCCCCGAAGCGTAAGCTCCTACGAGCAGTACTTC
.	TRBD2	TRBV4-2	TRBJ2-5	CASSADGRETQYF	TGTGCCAGCAGCGCGGACGGGAGGGAGACCCAGTACTTC
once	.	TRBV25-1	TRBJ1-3	CASSSPHTGNTIYF	TGTGCCAGCAGTTCACCACACACTGGAAACACCATATATTTT
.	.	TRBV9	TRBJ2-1	CASSVEPGVSPHSYNEQFF	TGTGCCAGCAGCGTAGAGCCAGGGGTCTCCCCCCACTCCTACAATGAGCAGTTCTTC
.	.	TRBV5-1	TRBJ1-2	CASSLNRVEDGYTF	TGCGCCAGCAGCTTGAACAGGGTCGAGGATGGCTACACCTTC
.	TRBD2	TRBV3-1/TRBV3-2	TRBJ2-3	CASSQDSTSGGTQYF	TGTGCCAGCAGCCAAGATTCAACTAGCGGCGGTACGCAGTATTTT
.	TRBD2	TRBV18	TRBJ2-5	CASSPRGGTETQYF	TGTGCCAGCTCACCAAGGGGAGGGACCGAGACCCAGTACTTC
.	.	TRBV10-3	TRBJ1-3	CAISEFSFRRNSGNTIYF	TGTGCCATCAGTGAGTTCTCTTTTCGGCGGAACTCTGGAAACACCATATATTTT
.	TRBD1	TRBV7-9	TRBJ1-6	CASSFGTGTFYNSPLHF	TGTGCCAGCAGCTTCGGGACAGGGACCTTCTATAATTCACCCCTCCACTTT
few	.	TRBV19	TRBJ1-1	CASTPTHTGITEAFF	TGTGCCAGTACTCCCACACACACCGGGATCACTGAAGCTTTCTTT
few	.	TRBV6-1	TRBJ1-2	CASSEEGSDYGYTF	TGTGCCAGCAGTGAGGAGGGATCCGACTATGGCTACACCTTC
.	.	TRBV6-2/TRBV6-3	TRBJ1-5	CASSLLSGRAQHF	TGTGCCAGCAGTCTCCTCAGTGGGAGGGCCCAGCATTTT